This TCR beta chain was identified in a study of cytomegalovirus exposure and HLA in healthy donors. Study-level findings and limits: The number of N-insertions in an Asian-associated ancestry cluster was reportedly below the approximately 700-donor mean in a later analysis. Overall, approximately 180 TCR beta chains were annotated as cytomegalovirus-associated. The authors later found most CMV-associated TCR beta chains appeared HLA-restricted.

Remarks on this clone: Its antigen is unidentified.

Germline CDR1 reads SGHRS; CDR2 reads YFSETQ. The CDR3 length is 14 residues. V shed 4 bases and J shed 4 bases, with 14 bases lying between them. The PCR employed 60 Vbeta primers together with 13 Jbeta primers. Assay: immunoSEQ multiplex PCR; the TCRdb copy retains only in-frame clones and omits some. Here the sample spans 200,000 to 250,000 clones, about 85% being singletons. No record was made of this donor's CMV serostatus. The sequenced sample was PBMCs. The sequence came from a human donor in good health. The chain carries TRBV5-1 and TRBJ1-2; the D gene is possibly TRBD1 (5 bases). The CDR3 nucleotides read TGCGCCAGCAGCCCCGCGGGGGGTACCTATGGCTACACCTTC. Amino acid sequence: CASSPAGGTYGYTF.